Listed here is a single T cell receptor (beta chain). This entry is derived from a study of blood T cell repertoires in COVID-19. Across the whole study: The cDNA or gDNA used as material had been derived from T cells, B-cell-depleted T cells, or PBMCs.

Profiling relied on immunoSEQ multiplex PCR, and the TCRdb table lists in-frame clones only, not all of them. The sample contains tens of thousands of clones, around nine tenths of which appear only once. The TCR sequence derives from a man aged 45-65 years with acute or convalescent COVID-19. Material for sequencing was peripheral blood.

The CDR3 protein is CASRPRGQGETQYF. In nucleotides, the CDR3 is TGTGCCAGTAGGCCCAGGGGGCAAGGAGAGACCCAGTACTTC. The chain is built from TRBV19 and TRBJ2-5; the match to TRBD1 covers 8 bases. V trimming: 6 bases; J trimming: 4 bases; junction bases outside the gene matches: 7. This CDR3 has 14 amino acids. Germline CDR1 reads LNHDA; CDR2 reads SQIVND (reference sequence).